One sample yielded the 21 T cell receptor beta chains listed below, sequenced in a study of PD-L1 blockade in urothelial cancer. The repertoire was sequenced with immunoSEQ multiplex PCR; TCRdb's copy has only in-frame clones and lacks some. This table has tens of thousands of clones, around nine tenths appearing once. Here the sequenced sample was PBMCs, taken around atezolizumab (anti-PD-L1) treatment. The receptors originated from a man aged 60 to 75 with urothelial cancer.

This clone has a handful of counts. The rearrangement links TRBV6-1 to TRBJ2-3, with 10 bases identical to TRBD1. The germline gives CDR1 MNHNS, CDR2 SASEGT. V lost 3 bases to trimming and J lost 4 bases; unmatched junction nucleotides: 4. The CDR3 extends over 15 amino acids. The CDR3 nucleotides are TGTGCCAGCAGTGAGAGGGACAGGGGCCCAGATACGCAGTATTTT. It is translated as CASSERDRGPDTQYF.

CDR3 sequence (DNA): TGTGCCAGCAGTTGGACAGGGCAATTCAATGAAAAACTGTTTTTT. Protein sequence: CASSWTGQFNEKLFF. This chain joins TRBV2 and TRBJ1-4; 8 bases align to TRBD1. The CDR3 extends over 15 amino acids. Germline CDR1 is SNHLY and CDR2 is FYNNEI. The V and J ends lost 5 bases and 5 bases, in that order; junction bases with no gene match: 7.

The chain joins TRBV10-2 to TRBJ1-5; no clear D. This CDR3 has 15 residues. Trimming pared 3 bases from V and 2 bases from J, leaving 11 bases between. The germline CDR1 and CDR2 sequences are WSHSY and SAAADI. DNA for the CDR3: TGCGCCAGCAGTGATGCCTCCGGGGGCAATCAGCCCCAGCATTTT. This sequence encodes CASSDASGGNQPQHF.

Here the CDR3 reads CASSLQGASGGQDTQYF. CDR3 nucleotide sequence: TGTGCCAGCAGTTTACAGGGGGCTAGCGGGGGTCAAGATACGCAGTATTTT. The J gene is TRBJ2-3, the V gene TRBV27, with 10 bases matching TRBD2. Germline CDR1 and CDR2: MNHEY and SMNVEV (reference sequence). V lost 2 bases, J lost 5 bases, and 10 bases stayed unmatched. The CDR3 sequence is 17 residues long.

The chain has TRBV7-3 and TRBJ2-7; 10 bases align to TRBD2. This CDR3 is built from 14 residues. Germline CDR1 reads SGHTA; CDR2 reads FQGTGA. V was pared by 4 bases and J by 2 bases, with 2 bases of the junction left unmatched. CDR3: CASSSLAGPYEQYF. DNA for the CDR3: TGTGCCAGCAGCTCACTAGCGGGGCCCTACGAGCAGTACTTC.

This chain connects TRBV5-3 to TRBJ2-7, with 10 bases matching TRBD1. TRBV5-3 is noted as an ORF with a role that remains uncertain. V dropped 5 bases and J dropped 4; count of bases not matched to a gene: 3. The CDR3 sequence is 13 residues long. CDR3 region: CARRGQGGYEQYF. In DNA, the CDR3 is TGTGCCAGAAGAGGACAGGGGGGGTACGAGCAGTACTTC.

The chain employs TRBV7-6 and TRBJ2-5; D perhaps matches TRBD2 (6 bases). Germline V gene lookup returns CDR1 SGHVS and CDR2 FNYEAQ. V was clipped by 3 bases and J by 5 bases, with 16 bases between them. This CDR3 is 15 amino acids long. The CDR3 loop is CASSFGSPGVETQYF. CDR3 bases: TGTGCCAGCAGCTTTGGTTCACCGGGGGTGGAGACCCAGTACTTC.

The chain joins TRBV4-1 to TRBJ2-3, with TRBD2 identical over 9 bases. CDR1 is MGHRA, CDR2 YSYEKL, per germline. The CDR3 loop spans 19 amino acids. V lost 1 base to trimming and J lost 1 base; unmatched junction nucleotides: 12. CDR3 coding DNA: TGCGCCAGCAGCCAAGTCATCCTAAGCGGGGGGAAGCGCACAGATACGCAGTATTTT. This encodes CASSQVILSGGKRTDTQYF.

V and J are TRBV6-5 and TRBJ2-3; TRBD2 matches 8 bases. V shed 5 bases and J 3 bases; nucleotides not matched to a gene: 7. The CDR3 length is 15 residues. Germline values: CDR1 MNHEY, CDR2 SVGAGI. CDR3 nucleotide sequence: TGTGCCAGCAGTCCGGGGGGGGTTTGGACAGATACGCAGTATTTT. Translated: CASSPGGVWTDTQYF.

This clone is a singleton in its sample. The chain combines TRBV9 with TRBJ1-6; D gene unclear. The CDR3 is 16 amino acids. V lost 3 bases, J lost 7 bases, and 17 bases lay in between. From germline, CDR1 is SGDLS and CDR2 YYNGEE. The CDR3 bases are TGTGCCAGCAGCGCAAGTGCAGGCCGCACCAATTCACCCCTCCACTTT. Amino acid sequence: CASSASAGRTNSPLHF.

J is TRBJ2-2 and V is TRBV5-4; 7 bases are a match to TRBD1. The CDR3 has 17 amino acids. The germline CDR1 and CDR2 sequences are SGHNT and YYREEE (reference sequence). V was pared by 5 bases and J by 2 bases, with 12 bases of the junction left unmatched. CDR3 nucleotides: TGTGCCAGCAGACTCGGACAGGCTAGAACAAACACCGGGGAGCTGTTTTTT. Encoded protein: CASRLGQARTNTGELFF.

The rearrangement uses TRBV4-2 and TRBJ2-1; 12 bases map to TRBD2. Per germline, CDR1 LGHNA and CDR2 YNFKEQ. The ends lost 0 bases at V and 6 bases at J; junction bases unmatched: 12. CDR3 length: 19 residues. The chain's CDR3 is CASSQELTSGGTMSNEQFF. The CDR3 DNA reads as TGTGCCAGCAGCCAAGAGTTGACTAGCGGGGGCACCATGAGCAATGAGCAGTTCTTC.

V gene TRBV7-9 combines with J gene TRBJ2-3; 12 bases agree with TRBD2. The CDR3 is made up of 15 amino acids. Germline V lookup: CDR1 SEHNR, CDR2 FQNEAQ (reference sequence). Trimming removed 5 bases from V and 6 bases from J; junction bases left unmatched: 6. As DNA, the CDR3 is TGTGCCAGCAGCAAACTAGCGGGGGGTTTTGATACGCAGTATTTT. It encodes CASSKLAGGFDTQYF.

The chain has TRBV27 and TRBJ1-4, with 9 bases aligning to TRBD1. The junction had 8 bases not matched to a gene; V was cut back by 5 bases and J by 7 bases. The CDR3 is 15 amino acids. CDR1 and CDR2 (germline): MNHEY, SMNVEV (reference sequence). In nucleotides, the CDR3 is TGTGCCAGCAGTCCAAACAGGGGGCGGGGTGAAAAACTGTTTTTT. It encodes CASSPNRGRGEKLFF.

This clone has only one observation. CDR3: CATSRDLTGNGYTF. CDR3 DNA sequence: TGTGCCACCAGCAGAGACCTGACAGGCAATGGCTACACCTTC. This chain uses TRBV15 with TRBJ1-2; maybe TRBD1 (6 bases). Per germline, CDR1 LNHNV and CDR2 YYDKDF (reference sequence). This CDR3 is 14 amino acids long. Trimming left V 0 bases short and J 6 bases short, with 11 bases between.

V gene TRBV7-9 combines with J gene TRBJ2-1; D gene uncertain. The CDR3 length is 11 residues. V shed 11 bases and J shed 6 bases, with 11 bases lying between them. Germline V gives CDR1 SEHNR, CDR2 FQNEAQ (reference sequence). Written as DNA, the CDR3 is TGTGCCTCCCGGTACCCCAATGAGCAGTTCTTC. Residues: CASRYPNEQFF.

The V gene is TRBV10-3, the J gene TRBJ2-2; D is possibly TRBD2 (7 bases). This CDR3 contains 15 residues. V gave up 5 bases and J gave up 6 bases, with 16 bases separating them. Germline V gives CDR1 ENHRY, CDR2 SYGVKD. CDR3 coding DNA: TGTGCCATCAGTCCGGGGGGCCCGGAGGCCGGGGAGCTGTTTTTT. Its translation: CAISPGGPEAGELFF.

The genes are TRBV15 and TRBJ2-3; the match to TRBD2 covers 7 bases. The CDR3 runs 18 residues. Germline V lookup: CDR1 LNHNV, CDR2 YYDKDF (reference sequence). V lost 3 bases and J lost 0; bases outside the gene matches: 12. The CDR3 protein is CATSSGLTWGGSTDTQYF. DNA for the CDR3: TGTGCCACCAGCAGTGGACTGACGTGGGGGGGGAGCACAGATACGCAGTATTTT.

The gene calls are TRBV27 and TRBJ1-5; D ambiguous. V lost 2 bases and J 1 base, leaving 6 bases between the germline ends. CDR1 is MNHEY, CDR2 SMNVEV, per germline (reference sequence). This CDR3 region has 14 residues. CDR3 in DNA: TGTGCCAGCAGTTTAGGGCAGAGCAATCAGCCCCAGCATTTT. Residues: CASSLGQSNQPQHF.

This chain joins TRBV7-2 and TRBJ2-1; TRBD1 is a possible D gene (6 bases). This CDR3 contains 17 residues. V was shortened by 5 bases and J by 4 bases, with 21 bases between the two germline ends. CDR1 is SGHTA and CDR2 is FQGNSA in the germline V gene. The CDR3 is CASSTYRDLRLYNEQFF. The CDR3 DNA reads as TGTGCCAGCAGCACGTACAGGGACCTTAGGCTTTACAATGAGCAGTTCTTC.

The chain is built from TRBV4-2 and TRBJ2-3, with 11 bases lining up with TRBD2. This CDR3 has 16 amino acids. CDR1 is LGHNA and CDR2 is YNFKEQ in the germline V gene. V dropped 4 bases and J dropped 5; count of bases not matched to a gene: 8. In nucleotides, the CDR3 is TGTGCCAGCAGCCTACATAGCGGGGGGGCCGTAGATACGCAGTATTTT. As protein: CASSLHSGGAVDTQYF.